This is a list of T cell receptor beta chains from one sample in a study of CD8 T cells in ankylosing spondylitis. Each CDR3 protein gets one entry after TCRdb re-called the 5' RACE reads with MiXCR. The sample lists a few hundred thousand distinct CDR3 sequences; approximately 20% were seen once. What was sequenced was blood, either unsorted or a sorted T cell fraction (not recorded which). All receptors come from a male donor with ankylosing spondylitis or in good health (not recorded which). Both conserved end residues are part of each CDR3. A D gene is named only where the DNA matches it firmly. Only part of the rows carry a size: once, few, many, or a class if the clone is expanded.

TRBV27	-	TRBJ2-1	TRBD2	CASSSRTSGGKSEQFF	TGTGCCAGCAGTTCGAGGACTAGCGGGGGTAAGAGTGAGCAGTTCTTC
TRBV10-3	many	TRBJ2-2	TRBD1	CAISESTRGLYTGELFF	TGTGCCATCAGTGAGTCGACGAGGGGGCTGTACACCGGGGAGCTGTTTTTT
TRBV9	-	TRBJ2-3	-	CASSVGASWGTDTQYF	TGTGCCAGCAGCGTAGGGGCTAGCTGGGGCACAGATACGCAGTATTTT
TRBV12-1	-	TRBJ2-3	-	CASSFPPAHRDRRPGTSLTDTQYF	TGTGCCAGCAGCTTTCCCCCTGCCCACCGGGACAGACGCCCTGGGACTAGCCTCACAGATACGCAGTATTTT
TRBV12-3/TRBV12-4	few	TRBJ1-1	-	CASSPLGVVDSEAFF	TGTGCCAGCAGTCCATTGGGGGTGGTGGACAGTGAAGCTTTCTTT
TRBV6-1	few	TRBJ1-5	-	CATQETSSNQPQHF	TGTGCCACTCAGGAGACTTCCAGCAATCAGCCCCAGCATTTT
TRBV28	-	TRBJ2-3	-	CASSPDRARSTDTQYF	TGTGCCAGCAGTCCTGACCGTGCGAGGTCCACAGATACGCAGTATTTT
TRBV11-2	-	TRBJ2-2	-	CASSALPGQGAPTPGSCFF	-
TRBV12-3/TRBV12-4	few	TRBJ2-5	TRBD2	CASSPGGSGSNQETQYF	TGTGCCAGCAGTCCCGGAGGTAGCGGGAGTAACCAAGAGACCCAGTACTTC
TRBV15	once	TRBJ2-2	TRBD1	CATSAQGYSGELFF	TGTGCCACCAGCGCACAGGGGTATTCCGGGGAGCTGTTTTTT
TRBV9	-	TRBJ2-3	TRBD2	CASSPNDGTSGGPYTDTQYF	TGTGCCAGCAGCCCTAACGACGGGACTAGCGGGGGGCCCTACACAGATACGCAGTATTTT
TRBV4-2	-	TRBJ2-1	TRBD2	CASSQERGTSGNEQFF	TGTGCCAGCAGCCAAGAGCGCGGGACTAGCGGAAATGAGCAGTTCTTC
TRBV29-1	few	TRBJ2-7	-	CSVEDPATPEQYF	TGCAGCGTTGAAGATCCCGCAACACCCGAGCAGTACTTC
TRBV5-6	few	TRBJ2-7	-	CASSLINGDSYEQYF	TGTGCCAGCAGCTTGATCAACGGGGACTCCTACGAGCAGTACTTC
TRBV5-1	-	TRBJ1-1	-	CASSLAEGTEAFF	TGCGCCAGCAGCTTGGCCGAAGGGACTGAAGCTTTCTTT
TRBV20-1	few	TRBJ2-1	TRBD1	CSARDRGREQFF	TGCAGTGCTAGGGACAGGGGGCGGGAGCAGTTCTTC
TRBV10-3	few	TRBJ2-7	-	CAISDGYEQYF	TGTGCCATCAGTGACGGATACGAGCAGTACTTC
TRBV2	few	TRBJ2-7	TRBD1	CASREDGTGLYEQYF	TGTGCCAGCAGGGAGGACGGGACAGGGCTGTACGAGCAGTACTTC
TRBV27	few	TRBJ2-7	TRBD1	CASSTYTGVGVDEQYF	TGTGCCAGCAGTACCTATACAGGGGTTGGGGTTGACGAGCAGTACTTC
TRBV3-1	-	TRBJ2-1	TRBD1	CASSQDARQGSYNEQFF	TGTGCCAGCAGCCAAGATGCTAGACAGGGCTCCTACAATGAGCAGTTCTTC
TRBV10-3	-	TRBJ2-5	-	CAISDLRAETQYF	TGTGCCATCAGTGATCTCAGGGCTGAGACCCAGTACTTC
TRBV10-2	few	TRBJ2-2	TRBD2	CASSEALGGTGELFF	TGCGCCAGCAGTGAGGCCCTCGGGGGGACCGGGGAGCTGTTTTTT
TRBV7-9	many	TRBJ2-1	-	CASSDRTDNEQFF	TGTGCCAGCAGCGACAGGACCGACAATGAGCAGTTCTTC
TRBV12-3/TRBV12-4	-	TRBJ2-7	-	CASSLAPGTTIYEQYF	TGTGCCAGCAGTTTAGCTCCCGGGACAACAATCTACGAGCAGTACTTC
TRBV12-3/TRBV12-4	few	TRBJ2-5	-	CASSGSALAEKKETQYF	TGTGCCAGCAGTGGGTCGGCACTAGCCGAAAAAAAAGAGACCCAGTACTTC
TRBV9	-	TRBJ2-1	TRBD2	CASSDSGGVSYNEQFF	TGTGCCAGCAGCGATAGCGGGGGGGTATCTTACAATGAGCAGTTCTTC
TRBV5-1	few	TRBJ2-7	-	CASSLYRSYEQYF	TGCGCCAGCAGCTTGTACAGATCCTACGAGCAGTACTTC
TRBV11-1	few	TRBJ2-1	TRBD2	CASSLGQLARDEQFF	TGTGCCAGCAGCTTAGGGCAACTAGCGCGCGATGAGCAGTTCTTC